One and the same sample provided the 28 T cell receptor beta chains below, sequenced in a study of T cells in Graves' hyperthyroidism and ophthalmopathy. Researchers took RNA transcripts and amplified the TCR beta CDR3 regions from them. Carried out on the TCR CDR3, a first-round RT-PCR used the HTBI primer set. TCRdb ran MiXCR on the multiplex PCR reads and lists one entry per CDR3 protein. The sample includes 500,000 to 650,000 distinct CDR3 sequences, 11% to 15% of them seen just once. The sample comprised blood. The receptors stem from a woman aged 40 to 55 with Graves' hyperthyroidism.

A few counts support this clonotype. V usage is TRBV25-1 and J usage is TRBJ2-1; D uncertain. The germline V gene encodes CDR1 MGHDK and CDR2 SYGVNS. Trimming stripped 4 bases from V and 0 bases from J, with 13 bases between. This CDR3 region has 16 residues. This CDR3 is CASSGVAHSSYNEQFF. CDR3 bases: TGTGCCAGCAGTGGTGTAGCCCATAGCTCCTACAATGAGCAGTTCTTC.

The chain links TRBV10-2 to TRBJ1-6; D call uncertain. Per germline, CDR1 WSHSY and CDR2 SAAADI. Trimming cost V 6 bases and J 5 bases, with 5 bases left between them. The CDR3 has 12 amino acids. The CDR3, as DNA: TGCGCCAGCAGGCCAGATAATTCACCCCTCCACTTT. It specifies CASRPDNSPLHF.

This clonotype came up a few times. The V and J genes are TRBV4-1 and TRBJ2-1; tentatively, D is TRBD1 or TRBD2 (5 bases each). V gave up 4 bases and J gave up 1 base, with 17 bases separating them. The CDR3 has 17 amino acids. CDR1 and CDR2 (germline): MGHRA, YSYEKL. The CDR3 DNA is TGCGCCAGCAGCCTCCGGGGACGGGATACATCCTACAATGAGCAGTTCTTC. It codes for CASSLRGRDTSYNEQFF.

This clonotype was seen ten or more times. V is TRBV11-2 and J is TRBJ2-5; TRBD1 aligns across 7 bases. After removal of 5 bases from V and 5 bases from J, the junction contained 11 bases not matched to a gene. CDR3 length: 15 residues. In germline, CDR1 is SGHAT, CDR2 FQNNGV. The CDR3 protein is CASSPGQPGRETQYF. The CDR3 bases are TGTGCCAGCAGCCCGGGACAGCCGGGAAGGGAGACCCAGTACTTC.

This clonotype was recorded at least ten times. The chain carries TRBV27 and TRBJ2-1; no reliable D call. This CDR3 is 14 amino acids long. Trimming cost V 5 bases and J 6 bases, with 14 bases left between them. Looked up from germline, CDR1 is MNHEY and CDR2 is SMNVEV (reference sequence). The CDR3 reads CASSDGWSGNEQFF. In DNA form, the CDR3 reads TGTGCCAGCAGTGACGGGTGGAGTGGCAATGAGCAGTTCTTC.

This clonotype was observed a few times. V and J are TRBV14 and TRBJ2-3; D not resolved. Trimming removed 4 bases at V and 4 bases at J, with 9 bases between. Germline CDR1 and CDR2: SGHDN and FVKESK. The CDR3 contains 13 residues. CDR3 in amino acids: CASSPGLADTQYF. The CDR3 DNA follows: TGTGCCAGCAGCCCTGGATTGGCAGATACGCAGTATTTT.

Ten or more counts support this clonotype. V is TRBV5-1 and J is TRBJ2-7; tentatively, D is TRBD2 (5 bases). CDR3 length equals 13 residues. Trimming cost V 4 bases and J 1 base, with 9 bases left between them. Germline V CDR1 and CDR2: SGHRS, YFSETQ. The CDR3 sequence is CASSPGESYEQYF. The DNA for the CDR3 is TGCGCCAGCAGCCCTGGGGAGTCCTACGAGCAGTACTTC. Supplemented by reference TRBV5-1 and TRBJ2-7, the full variable domain reads KAGVTQTPRYLIKTRGQQVTLSCSPISGHRSVSWYQQTPGQGLQFLFEYFSETQRNKGNFPGRFSGRQFSNSRSEMNVSTLELGDSALYLCASSPGESYEQYFGPGTRLTVT.

The table lists this clonotype with many counts. This CDR3 reads CASSLLMSSRAGEQYF. As DNA, the CDR3 is TGTGCCAGCAGTTTATTAATGAGTTCCCGAGCAGGGGAGCAGTACTTC. The genes are TRBV27 and TRBJ2-7; TRBD1 might be the D (5 bases). CDR3 length equals 16 residues. CDR1 MNHEY and CDR2 SMNVEV come from the germline V gene (reference sequence). V gave up 1 base and J gave up 7 bases, with 20 bases separating them.

This chain uses TRBV28 with TRBJ2-7, with D uncertain. The length of the CDR3 is 17 residues. Trimming left V 6 bases short and J 0 bases short, with 21 bases between. The germline V gene encodes CDR1 MDHEN and CDR2 SYDVKM. The CDR3 DNA follows: TGTGCCAGCAGCCTGCGGAAGCAGATTGGGCCCTCCTACGAGCAGTACTTC. Its translation is CASSLRKQIGPSYEQYF. The whole variable domain, remainder taken from reference TRBV28 and TRBJ2-7, is DVKVTQSSRYLVKRTGEKVFLECVQDMDHENMFWYRQDPGLGLRLIYFSYDVKMKEKGDIPEGYSVSREKKERFSLILESASTNQTSMYLCASSLRKQIGPSYEQYFGPGTRLTVT.

This clonotype was counted only a few times. The chain employs TRBV6-5 and TRBJ1-2, with TRBD1 matching 7 bases. The V gene's germline CDR1 is MNHEY and CDR2 SVGAGI. The CDR3 loop spans 18 amino acids. V shed 1 base, J shed 3 bases, and the junction held 14 bases outside the gene matches. CDR3 sequence (DNA): TGTGCCAGCAGTTACTTCCTACGACAGGGAGGTTACGACTATGGCTACACCTTC. The encoded protein is CASSYFLRQGGYDYGYTF.

The J gene is TRBJ2-1, the V gene TRBV10-2, with 8 bases identical to TRBD2. CDR1 is WSHSY and CDR2 is SAAADI in the germline V gene. CDR3 length: 11 residues. The J segment lost 10 bases and the V segment lost 8 bases, leaving 4 bases of the junction unmatched. The CDR3, as DNA: TGCGCCAGCCATTCGGGGGGGGAGCAGTTCTTC. Its protein is CASHSGGEQFF.

The V and J genes are TRBV9 and TRBJ2-5; TRBD2 matches at 11 bases. CDR1 and CDR2 from the germline V gene are SGDLS and YYNGEE. V lost 1 base to trimming and J lost 3 bases; unmatched junction nucleotides: 2. CDR3 size: 15 residues. The CDR3 DNA follows: TGTGCCAGCAGCGTACCGGGACTAGCGGAAGAGACCCAGTACTTC. It encodes CASSVPGLAEETQYF.

This chain links TRBV20-1 with TRBJ1-1; 7 bases are shared with TRBD1. Germline loops: CDR1 DFQATT, CDR2 SNEGSKA (reference sequence). This CDR3 region has 17 residues. Trimming at V came to 0 bases and at J to 0 bases, leaving 10 bases not matched to a gene. CDR3 loop: CSARDGTAHGVNTEAFF. CDR3 coding DNA: TGCAGTGCTAGAGATGGGACAGCCCATGGGGTGAACACTGAAGCTTTCTTT.

The V and J genes are TRBV10-3 and TRBJ2-7; TRBD2 agrees at 7 bases. The length of the CDR3 is 14 residues. J was trimmed by 0 bases and V by 7 bases; bases with no gene match: 6. Germline V gene lookup returns CDR1 ENHRY and CDR2 SYGVKD. CDR3: CAITQGGSSYEQYF. The CDR3 DNA reads as TGTGCCATCACCCAGGGAGGGAGCTCCTACGAGCAGTACTTC.

This chain uses TRBV5-1 with TRBJ2-1, with D tentatively TRBD2 (6 bases). This CDR3 has 17 residues. V lost 6 bases, J lost 0 bases, and 19 bases lay in between. Germline values: CDR1 SGHRS, CDR2 YFSETQ. CDR3 nucleotides: TGCGCCAGCATTCCAGAGGGAGGCTTAAACTCCTACAATGAGCAGTTCTTC. Protein: CASIPEGGLNSYNEQFF.

The chain links TRBV29-1 to TRBJ2-1, with 8 positions matching TRBD2. In germline, CDR1 is SQVTM, CDR2 ANQGSEA. V shed 5 bases, J shed 2 bases, and the junction held 8 bases outside the gene matches. This CDR3 has 15 amino acids. In nucleotides, the CDR3 is TGCAGCGTTCCGAGGGGCGGGAGGCCCTACAATGAGCAGTTCTTC. Protein product: CSVPRGGRPYNEQFF.

This clonotype was counted only a few times. The V gene is TRBV20-1, the J gene TRBJ2-7, with D tentatively TRBD1 or TRBD2 (5 bases each). CDR3 length: 13 residues. Trimming shortened V by 4 bases and J by 2 bases, and 12 bases separated the two germline ends. CDR1 DFQATT and CDR2 SNEGSKA come from the germline V gene (reference sequence). In DNA, the CDR3 is TGCAGTGCTAAGGGGAGTGATACCTACGAGCAGTACTTC. This translates into CSAKGSDTYEQYF.

The V and J genes are TRBV5-4 and TRBJ2-2, with 10 bases that match TRBD2. V was clipped by 4 bases and J by 7 bases; unmatched bases: 4. The germline gives CDR1 SGHNT, CDR2 YYREEE (reference sequence). The CDR3 is made up of 14 amino acids. CDR3 protein: CASSQGLANGELFF. In nucleotides, the CDR3 is TGTGCCAGCAGCCAGGGACTAGCGAACGGGGAGCTGTTTTTT.

This clonotype has a handful of counts. The V call is TRBV20-1, the J call TRBJ2-1; 12 positions match TRBD2. After removal of 6 bases from V and 2 bases from J, the junction contained 8 bases not matched to a gene. The germline CDR1 and CDR2 sequences are DFQATT and SNEGSKA (reference sequence). This CDR3 is 16 amino acids long. The CDR3 here is CSAVGLAGMTYNEQFF. CDR3 bases: TGCAGTGCCGTAGGACTAGCGGGAATGACCTACAATGAGCAGTTCTTC.

This clonotype has a count of ten or more. CDR3 sequence: CASSEPGRGSNEQFF. In nucleotides, the CDR3 is TGTGCCAGCAGTGAGCCCGGGAGGGGGTCCAATGAGCAGTTCTTC. The V call is TRBV6-1, the J call TRBJ2-1; 8 nucleotides match TRBD2. The germline CDR1 and CDR2 sequences are MNHNS and SASEGT. This CDR3 is 15 amino acids long. Trimming cost V 3 bases and J 6 bases; bases outside gene matches: 7.

The genes are TRBV3-1 and TRBJ2-1; D not certain. The CDR3 is 17 amino acids. Germline V gene lookup returns CDR1 LGHDT and CDR2 YNNKEL (reference sequence). Trimming removed 0 bases at V and 6 bases at J, with 18 bases between. CDR3 sequence reads: CASSQDVRVTAFNEQFF. The DNA of the CDR3 is TGTGCCAGCAGCCAAGATGTCCGGGTTACCGCCTTCAATGAGCAGTTCTTC.

This clonotype showed up just a few times. CDR3 sequence reads: CASRGSAAASQETQYF. The CDR3 bases are TGTGCCAGTAGAGGTTCTGCGGCGGCTTCCCAAGAGACCCAGTACTTC. This chain joins TRBV19 and TRBJ2-5; D not certain. Germline V lookup: CDR1 LNHDA, CDR2 SQIVND (reference sequence). V lost 6 bases to trimming and J lost 1 base, with 18 bases between them. This CDR3 is built from 16 residues.

Concerning this clonotype: A much larger clone lies one base from this, so it may be a read error. The CDR3 DNA reads as TGTGCCTGGAGTGTACCGGACAGGGGCCTTGGCTACACCTTC. Translated: CAWSVPDRGLGYTF. The V call is TRBV30, the J call TRBJ1-2; 9 nucleotides agree with TRBD1. With 0 bases clipped from V and 7 bases from J, the junction kept 6 bases outside the gene matches. This CDR3 is 14 amino acids long. Germline-derived CDR1 and CDR2 are GTSNPN and SVGIG (reference sequence).

This clonotype was found many times. The chain carries TRBV6-1 and TRBJ2-7; 13 bases agree with TRBD2. There are 15 residues in the CDR3. Trimming cost V 3 bases and J 3 bases; bases outside gene matches: 2. Germline loops: CDR1 MNHNS, CDR2 SASEGT. This CDR3 is CASSDGLAGDYEQYF. CDR3 in DNA: TGTGCCAGCAGTGACGGACTAGCGGGAGACTACGAGCAGTACTTC.

This clonotype was detected ten times or more. The chain carries TRBV12-3 or TRBV12-4 and TRBJ2-2, with 8 bases lining up with TRBD2. The CDR3 totals 12 residues. V lost 5 bases to trimming and J lost 7 bases; unmatched junction nucleotides: 0. CDR3 sequence reads: CASSTSGGELFF. The CDR3 bases are TGTGCCAGCAGTACTAGCGGCGGGGAGCTGTTTTTT.

Many counts were recorded for this clonotype. The V gene is TRBV3-1, the J gene TRBJ2-7; D is perhaps TRBD1 (5 bases). CDR3 length: 14 amino acids. Germline lookup yields CDR1 LGHDT and CDR2 YNNKEL (reference sequence). Trimming stripped 3 bases from V and 5 bases from J, with 14 bases between. Written as DNA, the CDR3 is TGTGCCAGCAGCCAGGCCAGGGTGGGTCACGAGCAGTACTTC. This gives the protein CASSQARVGHEQYF.

The V call is TRBV9, the J call TRBJ2-2, with 9 bases identical to TRBD1. The V gene's germline CDR1 is SGDLS and CDR2 YYNGEE. Trimming cost V 3 bases and J 3 bases; bases outside gene matches: 3. The CDR3 covers 15 residues. CDR3 sequence: CASSGRQGDTGELFF. The CDR3 DNA sequence: TGTGCCAGCAGCGGCCGACAGGGGGACACCGGGGAGCTGTTTTTT.

V is TRBV28 and J is TRBJ2-4, with D possibly being TRBD1 (6 bases). From germline, CDR1 is MDHEN and CDR2 SYDVKM. This CDR3 is built from 13 residues. Trimming stripped 6 bases from V and 7 bases from J, with 13 bases between. CDR3 DNA sequence: TGTGCCAGCAGAATGCAGGGGATGAACATTCAGTACTTC. Translating it yields CASRMQGMNIQYF.